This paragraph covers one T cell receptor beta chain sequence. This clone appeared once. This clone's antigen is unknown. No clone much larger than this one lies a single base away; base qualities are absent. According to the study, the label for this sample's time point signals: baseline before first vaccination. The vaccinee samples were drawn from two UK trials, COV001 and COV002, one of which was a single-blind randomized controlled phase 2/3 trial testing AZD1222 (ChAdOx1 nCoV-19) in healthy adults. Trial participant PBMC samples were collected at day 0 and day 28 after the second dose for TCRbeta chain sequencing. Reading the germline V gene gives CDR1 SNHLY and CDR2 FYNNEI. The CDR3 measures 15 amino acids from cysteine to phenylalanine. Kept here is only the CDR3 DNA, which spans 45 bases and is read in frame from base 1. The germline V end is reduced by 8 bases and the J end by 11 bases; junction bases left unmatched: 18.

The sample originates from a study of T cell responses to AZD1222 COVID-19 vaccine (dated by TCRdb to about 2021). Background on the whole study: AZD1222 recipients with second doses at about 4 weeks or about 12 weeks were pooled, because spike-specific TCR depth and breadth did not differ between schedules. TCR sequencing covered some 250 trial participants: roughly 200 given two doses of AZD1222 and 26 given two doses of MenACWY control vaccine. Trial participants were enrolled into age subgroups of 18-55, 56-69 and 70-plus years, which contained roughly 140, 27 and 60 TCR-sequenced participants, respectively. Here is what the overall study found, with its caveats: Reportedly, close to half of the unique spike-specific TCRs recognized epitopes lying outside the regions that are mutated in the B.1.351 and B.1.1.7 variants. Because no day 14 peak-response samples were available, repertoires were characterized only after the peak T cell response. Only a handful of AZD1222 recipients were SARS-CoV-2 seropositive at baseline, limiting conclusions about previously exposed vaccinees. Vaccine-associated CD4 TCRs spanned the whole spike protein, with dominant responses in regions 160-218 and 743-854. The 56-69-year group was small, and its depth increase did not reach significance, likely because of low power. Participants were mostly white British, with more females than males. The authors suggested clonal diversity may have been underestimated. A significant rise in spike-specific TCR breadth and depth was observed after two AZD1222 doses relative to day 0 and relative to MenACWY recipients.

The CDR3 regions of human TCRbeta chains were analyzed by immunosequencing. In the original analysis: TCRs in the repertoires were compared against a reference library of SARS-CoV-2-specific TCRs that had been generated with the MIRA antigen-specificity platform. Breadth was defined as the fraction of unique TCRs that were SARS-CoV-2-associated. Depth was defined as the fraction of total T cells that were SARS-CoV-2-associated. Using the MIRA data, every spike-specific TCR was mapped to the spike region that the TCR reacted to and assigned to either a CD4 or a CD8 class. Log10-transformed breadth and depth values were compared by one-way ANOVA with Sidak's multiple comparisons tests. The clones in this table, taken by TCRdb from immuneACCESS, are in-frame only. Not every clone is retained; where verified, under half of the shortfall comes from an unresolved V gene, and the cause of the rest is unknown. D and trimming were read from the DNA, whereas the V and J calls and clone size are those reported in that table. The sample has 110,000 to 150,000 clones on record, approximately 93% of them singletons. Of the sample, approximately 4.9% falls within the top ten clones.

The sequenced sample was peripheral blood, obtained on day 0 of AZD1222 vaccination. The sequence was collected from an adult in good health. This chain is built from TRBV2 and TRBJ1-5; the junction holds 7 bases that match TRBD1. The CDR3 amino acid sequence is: CASQRQGMVFGSQHF. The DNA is TGTGCCAGCCAGCGACAGGGAATGGTATTTGGGTCCCAGCATTTT.